The 17 T cell receptor beta chains below were found in one sample sequenced in a study of T cell responses to AZD1222 COVID-19 vaccine. Profiling relied on immunoSEQ multiplex PCR, and the TCRdb table lists in-frame clones only, not all of them. The table includes around 190,000 clones, 94% detected once. The sequenced sample was peripheral blood, obtained 28 days after the second AZD1222 dose. These receptors originate from an adult who received the AZD1222 COVID-19 vaccine.

This clone occurred once. V is TRBV5-4 and J is TRBJ1-2, with TRBD1 matching 8 bases. The V segment lost 7 bases and the J segment 5 bases; nucleotides outside the gene matches: 16. Germline CDR1 SGHNT, CDR2 YYREEE (reference sequence). The CDR3 runs 16 residues. The CDR3 coding sequence is TGTGCCAGCGGTCTTGCAGGGGGCCGCGGCAGTTATGGCTACACCTTC. Its protein is CASGLAGGRGSYGYTF.

The count of this clone is one. The chain joins TRBV6-1 to TRBJ2-7; unclear D gene. Germline V gene sequence: CDR1 MNHNS, CDR2 SASEGT. V was cut by 0 bases and J by 0 bases, with 6 bases left in between. The CDR3 totals 14 residues. The CDR3 DNA reads TGTGCCAGCAGTGAAGCCGGGTCCTCCTACGAGCAGTACTTC. It codes for CASSEAGSSYEQYF.

The chain recombines TRBV4-3 with TRBJ1-1; TRBD1 matches 7 bases. This CDR3 is built from 13 residues. The J segment lost 4 bases and the V segment lost 4 bases, leaving 3 bases of the junction unmatched. The V gene's germline CDR1 is LGHNA and CDR2 YSLEER. The CDR3 bases are TGCGCCAGCAGCCCCACAGGGGCCACTGAAGCTTTCTTT. The encoded protein is CASSPTGATEAFF.

This clone was found a few times. The sample carries other DNA sequences with the same CDR3. V and J are TRBV2 and TRBJ1-5, with a possible D match to TRBD1 (6 bases). This CDR3 is built from 15 residues. Germline-derived CDR1 and CDR2 are SNHLY and FYNNEI. The V end lost 0 bases, the J end lost 6 bases, and 12 bases lay between the germline ends. For the CDR3, the DNA is TGTGCCAGCAGTGAAGCGCGGGGGGCGGGTCAGCCCCAGCATTTT. It is translated as CASSEARGAGQPQHF.

The CDR3 spells CASSLTQGAHTEAFF. The DNA of the CDR3 is TGTGCCAGCAGCTTAACGCAGGGGGCCCACACTGAAGCTTTCTTT. The V gene is TRBV7-3, the J gene TRBJ1-1, with 8 bases lining up with TRBD1. Per the germline V gene, CDR1 is SGHTA and CDR2 is FQGTGA. With V trimmed by 0 bases and J by 3 bases, 3 bases remained unmatched. The length of the CDR3 is 15 residues.

The chain recombines TRBV5-6 with TRBJ2-3, with D perhaps being TRBD1 or TRBD2 (5 bases each). The ends were cut back, 0 bases at V and 5 bases at J, with 7 bases in the middle. Germline-derived CDR1 and CDR2 are SGHDT and YYEEEE. CDR3 size: 13 residues. CDR3 residues: CASSLAGRDTQYF. DNA for the CDR3: TGTGCCAGCAGCTTGGCAGGGAGAGATACGCAGTATTTT. Supplemented by reference TRBV5-6 and TRBJ2-3, the full variable domain reads DAGVTQSPTHLIKTRGQQVTLRCSPKSGHDTVSWYQQALGQGPQFIFQYYEEEERQRGNFPDRFSGHQFPNYSSELNVNALLLGDSALYLCASSLAGRDTQYFGPGTRLTVL.

The rearrangement uses TRBV2 and TRBJ1-1; D is possibly TRBD1 (5 bases). V lost 3 bases and J lost 6, with 11 bases in between. Germline assignment: CDR1 SNHLY and CDR2 FYNNEI. CDR3 length: 13 amino acids. CDR3 in amino acids: CASSDRDFAEAFF. The CDR3, as DNA: TGTGCCAGCAGTGACAGGGATTTCGCTGAAGCTTTCTTT.

This sequence joins TRBV9 and TRBJ2-4; D remains ambiguous. Trimming removed 0 bases from V and 0 bases from J, with 7 bases in between. This CDR3 comprises 15 residues. Germline V lookup: CDR1 SGDLS, CDR2 YYNGEE. The CDR3, as DNA: TGTGCCAGCAGCGTAGCAGGAGCAGCCAAAAACATTCAGTACTTC. The encoded protein is CASSVAGAAKNIQYF.

The genes are TRBV6-5 and TRBJ2-7; tentatively, D is TRBD1 (6 bases). In germline, CDR1 is MNHEY, CDR2 SVGAGI. The CDR3 spans 14 residues. Trimming removed 6 bases at V and 2 bases at J, with 14 bases between. The CDR3 coding sequence is TGTGCCAGCAGAATGGACAGCGTGACCTACGAGCAGTACTTC. Residues: CASRMDSVTYEQYF.

The gene calls are TRBV27 and TRBJ2-3, with a weak D call TRBD2 (6 bases). Germline loops: CDR1 MNHEY, CDR2 SMNVEV (reference sequence). With 8 bases removed from V and 8 bases from J, the gap between germline ends came to 14 bases. This CDR3 has 12 residues. This CDR3 reads CASAGQSGTQYF. The DNA of the CDR3 is TGTGCCAGCGCGGGGCAGTCGGGTACGCAGTATTTT.

This rearrangement joins TRBV9 to TRBJ2-7; D gene uncertain. Germline CDR1 and CDR2: SGDLS and YYNGEE. The CDR3 spans 16 residues. The ends were cut back, 4 bases at V and 2 bases at J, with 19 bases in the middle. CDR3 amino acids: CASSSLGDIHTYEQYF. CDR3 bases: TGTGCCAGCAGCTCCCTAGGAGACATACACACCTACGAGCAGTACTTC.

The chain has TRBV7-9 and TRBJ1-1; 7 bases agree with TRBD1. Germline assignment: CDR1 SEHNR and CDR2 FQNEAQ (reference sequence). V shed 3 bases, J shed 1 base, and the junction held 2 bases outside the gene matches. This CDR3 comprises 14 residues. The CDR3 nucleotides read TGTGCCAGCAGCTTGGGACAGTCGAACACTGAAGCTTTCTTT. As protein: CASSLGQSNTEAFF.

Here the CDR3 DNA reads TGTGCCACCAGTGATTCCACTAGATGGGCTGAAGCTTTCTTT. It is translated as CATSDSTRWAEAFF. The chain joins TRBV24-1 to TRBJ1-1; no reliable D call. The V end lost 2 bases, the J end lost 6 bases, and 12 bases lay between the germline ends. Germline V CDR1 and CDR2: KGHDR, SFDVKD. This CDR3 comprises 14 residues.

The chain uses TRBV10-3 and TRBJ2-3; 9 nucleotides align to TRBD2. V was pared by 2 bases and J by 0 bases, with 6 bases of the junction left unmatched. Germline V gives CDR1 ENHRY, CDR2 SYGVKD. The CDR3 sequence is 17 residues long. CDR3 sequence reads: CAISERQTSGSTDTQYF. In DNA, the CDR3 is TGTGCCATCAGTGAGCGCCAGACTAGCGGCAGCACAGATACGCAGTATTTT.

The chain carries TRBV7-6 and TRBJ1-4, with a possible D match to TRBD1 (5 bases). Germline assignment: CDR1 SGHVS and CDR2 FNYEAQ. This CDR3 is built from 16 residues. The V end lost 5 bases, the J end lost 3 bases, and 16 bases lay between the germline ends. The CDR3 nucleotides read TGTGCCAGCAGCCCACACGGGGCAGGGTCTAATGAAAAACTGTTTTTT. It codes for CASSPHGAGSNEKLFF.

The CDR3: CSAPENTEAFF. The CDR3 DNA is TGCAGTGCCCCGGAGAACACTGAAGCTTTCTTT. This sequence joins TRBV20-1 and TRBJ1-1; D uncertain. Germline V CDR1 and CDR2: DFQATT, SNEGSKA (reference sequence). This CDR3 has 11 amino acids. Deletions cut 6 bases from V and 1 base from J, with 6 bases between.

In this sample, this clone turned up once. The rearrangement links TRBV2 to TRBJ2-7; maybe TRBD2 (6 bases). Germline CDR1 SNHLY, CDR2 FYNNEI. The CDR3 has 12 residues. V lost 5 bases to trimming and J lost 6 bases, with 11 bases between them. CDR3 nucleotides: TGTGCCAGCAGTAGGGAAGCGGGCGAGCAGTACTTC. This codes for CASSREAGEQYF. Using reference TRBV2 and TRBJ2-7 for the parts outside the CDR3, the full variable domain is EPEVTQTPSHQVTQMGQEVILRCVPISNHLYFYWYRQILGQKVEFLVSFYNNEISEKSEIFDDQFSVERPDGSNFTLKIRSTKLEDSAMYFCASSREAGEQYFGPGTRLTVT.